This TCR beta chain emerged from a study of response to subunit inactivated influenza vaccine. Overall study findings and caveats: Each seasonal influenza vaccination recruits few new T cells, the authors suggested.

The CDR3 is 15 residues long. Germline CDR1 reads LGHNA; CDR2 reads YSLEER. Deletions cut 0 bases from V and 4 bases from J, with 12 bases between. TCRdb processed the RT-PCR reads anew with MiXCR; each CDR3 protein has one entry. The sample records about 780,000 distinct CDR3 sequences, 15% to 20% being singletons. This clonotype occurred a few times. The antigen is not known. This sequence was found in a man between 50 and 59 years old who received an inactivated influenza vaccine. This specimen consisted of PBMCs from blood, obtained approximately 5 days after vaccination. The V call is TRBV4-3, the J call TRBJ1-2; possible D gene TRBD1, 5 bases. Here the CDR3 reads CASSQDRWRGYGYTF. The CDR3 nucleotides are TGCGCCAGCAGCCAAGATCGTTGGAGGGGCTATGGCTACACCTTC.